Below, one T cell receptor beta chain is given with its context. Its matching antigen is unknown. The data originate from a study of human versus mouse CDR3 diversity and MHC coevolution. Study outcomes and limitations: Among all groups, two of three human donors showed least clonal inequality.

Naive CD4 T cells were sorted as CD45RO-negative, CD62L-positive. Per germline, CDR1 SNHLY and CDR2 FYNNEI. The CDR3 is made up of 15 amino acids. V lost 6 bases, J lost 7 bases, and 7 bases stayed unmatched. Repertoires were generated with immunoSEQ multiplex PCR, while TCRdb's copy carries only in-frame clones and drops some. Of about 80,000 clones listed, about 94% are singletons. The sequence derives from a person between 25 and 75 years old in good health. V usage is TRBV2 and J usage is TRBJ2-5; TRBD2 matches 14 bases. The sequenced sample was naive CD4+ T cells from blood. Subset defined: CD45RO-negative CD62L-positive naive CD4 T cells. The chain's CDR3 is CASRGTSGGPGTQYF. Here the CDR3 DNA reads TGTGCCAGCAGGGGGACTAGCGGGGGCCCCGGGACCCAGTACTTC.